This record looks at one T cell receptor (beta chain) sequence and its context. At least ten counts were recorded for this clonotype. Its recognized antigen is unknown. There are no base qualities to consult, and no much larger clone falls within one base. The data originate from a study of T-cell reconstitution after alpha-beta-depleted transplantation in children (dated by TCRdb to the mid-2010s). Some background on the complete study: The study quantitatively tracked T-cell immune reconstitution after TCRalphabeta/CD19-depleted allogeneic hematopoietic cell transplantation in children using TCR repertoire profiling.

The library was produced with PCR. The sequencer listed for this sample is Illumina HiSeq 2500. TCR libraries were prepared with molecular barcoding, using unique molecular identifiers to normalize TCRbeta repertoire quantification. TCRdb applied fastp at Q25 and MiXCR to the public reads, then kept only in-frame beta chains. A single entry per CDR3 protein holds the most common genes and DNA from its merged rows. The sample table lists a few hundred thousand distinct CDR3 sequences, around 8.9% of them with a count of one. The leading ten clones occupy about 5.4% of the sample. Relative to germline, V is 4 bases shorter and J is 7 bases shorter, with 8 bases between their ends. From the cysteine up to the phenylalanine, the CDR3 has a length of 13 residues. Solely the CDR3 DNA is kept, with 39 bases framed from the first base. For CDR1 and CDR2, the germline V gene lists MNHEY and SVGAGI.

The TCR comes from a human donor who donated a stem cell graft to a child with SCID. The chain couples TRBV6-5 to TRBJ1-6; confidence is insufficient to name the D gene. The sequenced sample was PBMCs from the stem cell graft donor, obtained from the stem cell graft. The CDR3: CASSSGLNSPLHF. The base sequence is TGTGCCAGCAGTTCGGGCTTAAATTCACCCCTCCACTTT.